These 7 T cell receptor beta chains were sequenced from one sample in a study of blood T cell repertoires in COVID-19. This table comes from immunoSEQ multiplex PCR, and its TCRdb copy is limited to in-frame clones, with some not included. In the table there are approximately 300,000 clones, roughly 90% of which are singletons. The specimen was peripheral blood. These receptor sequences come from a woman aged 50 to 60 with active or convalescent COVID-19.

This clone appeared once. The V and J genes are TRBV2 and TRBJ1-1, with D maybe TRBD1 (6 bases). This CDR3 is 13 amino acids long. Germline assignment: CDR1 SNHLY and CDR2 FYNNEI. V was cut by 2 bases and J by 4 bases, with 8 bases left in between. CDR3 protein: CASSETGRTEAFF. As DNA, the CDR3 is TGTGCCAGCAGTGAAACAGGGCGCACTGAAGCTTTCTTT.

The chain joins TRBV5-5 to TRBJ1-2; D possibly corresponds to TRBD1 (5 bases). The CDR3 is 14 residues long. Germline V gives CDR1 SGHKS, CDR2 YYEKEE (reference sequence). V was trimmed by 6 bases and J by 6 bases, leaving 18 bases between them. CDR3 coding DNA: TGTGCCAGCAAGCAATCAGGGAGGAATCATGGCTACACCTTC. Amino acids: CASKQSGRNHGYTF.

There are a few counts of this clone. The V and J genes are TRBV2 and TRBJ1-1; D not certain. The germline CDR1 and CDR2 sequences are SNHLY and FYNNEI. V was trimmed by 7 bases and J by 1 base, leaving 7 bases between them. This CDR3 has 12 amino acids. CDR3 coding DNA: TGTGCCAGCAAGTTCGGGAACACTGAAGCTTTCTTT. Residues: CASKFGNTEAFF. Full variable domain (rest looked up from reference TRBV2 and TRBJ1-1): EPEVTQTPSHQVTQMGQEVILRCVPISNHLYFYWYRQILGQKVEFLVSFYNNEISEKSEIFDDQFSVERPDGSNFTLKIRSTKLEDSAMYFCASKFGNTEAFFGQGTRLTVV.

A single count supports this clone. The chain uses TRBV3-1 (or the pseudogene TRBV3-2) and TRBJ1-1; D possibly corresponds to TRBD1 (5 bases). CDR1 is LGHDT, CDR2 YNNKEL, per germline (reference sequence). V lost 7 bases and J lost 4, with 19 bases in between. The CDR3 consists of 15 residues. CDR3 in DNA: TGTGCCAGCACCCTCACACGGGGGGTCCTCACTGAAGCTTTCTTT. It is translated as CASTLTRGVLTEAFF.

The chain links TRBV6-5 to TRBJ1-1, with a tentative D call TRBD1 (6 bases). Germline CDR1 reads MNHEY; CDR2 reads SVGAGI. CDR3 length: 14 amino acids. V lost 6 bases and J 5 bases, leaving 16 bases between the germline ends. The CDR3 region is CASSIQGRGTEAFF. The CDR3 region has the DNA TGTGCCAGCAGCATACAAGGGAGGGGGACTGAAGCTTTCTTT.

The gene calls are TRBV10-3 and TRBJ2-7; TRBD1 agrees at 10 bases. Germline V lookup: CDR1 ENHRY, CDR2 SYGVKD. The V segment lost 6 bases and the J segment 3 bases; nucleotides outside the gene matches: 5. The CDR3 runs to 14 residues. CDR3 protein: CAISPGQGGYEQYF. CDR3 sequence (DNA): TGTGCCATCAGCCCCGGACAGGGGGGCTACGAGCAGTACTTC.

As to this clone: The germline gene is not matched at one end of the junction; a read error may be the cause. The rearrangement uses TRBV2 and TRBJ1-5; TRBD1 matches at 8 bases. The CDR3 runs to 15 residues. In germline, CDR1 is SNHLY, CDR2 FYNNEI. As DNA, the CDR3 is TGTGCCAGCAATGAAGGACAGGGCAGCAATCAGCCCCAGCATTTT. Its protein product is CASNEGQGSNQPQHF.